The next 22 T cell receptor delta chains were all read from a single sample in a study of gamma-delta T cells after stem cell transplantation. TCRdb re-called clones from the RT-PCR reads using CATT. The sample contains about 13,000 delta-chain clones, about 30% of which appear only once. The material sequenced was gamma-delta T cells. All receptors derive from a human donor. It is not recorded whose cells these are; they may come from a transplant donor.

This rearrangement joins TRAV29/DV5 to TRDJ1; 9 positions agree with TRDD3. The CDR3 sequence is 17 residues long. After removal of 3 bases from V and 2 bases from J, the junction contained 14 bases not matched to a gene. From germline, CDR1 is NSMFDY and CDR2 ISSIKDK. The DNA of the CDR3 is TGTGCAGCAATCCAAACCTACTGGGGGAACAAAACCGATAAACTCATCTTT. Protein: CAAIQTYWGNKTDKLIF.

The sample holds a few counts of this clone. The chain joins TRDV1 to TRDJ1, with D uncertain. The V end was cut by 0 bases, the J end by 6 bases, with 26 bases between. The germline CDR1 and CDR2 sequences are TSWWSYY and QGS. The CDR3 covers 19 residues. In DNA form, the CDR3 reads TGTGCTCTTGGGGAACTTAGGTGGGCTACGTCCGTCGGATCTCATAAACTCATCTTT. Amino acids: CALGELRWATSVGSHKLIF.

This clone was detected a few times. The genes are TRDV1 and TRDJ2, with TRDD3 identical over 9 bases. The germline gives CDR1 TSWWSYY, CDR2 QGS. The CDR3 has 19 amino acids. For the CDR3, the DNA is TGTGCCCTTTCGTGGGTCTGGGGGATGGGAGAGGCTTTGACAGCACAACTCTTCTTT. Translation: CALSWVWGMGEALTAQLFF.

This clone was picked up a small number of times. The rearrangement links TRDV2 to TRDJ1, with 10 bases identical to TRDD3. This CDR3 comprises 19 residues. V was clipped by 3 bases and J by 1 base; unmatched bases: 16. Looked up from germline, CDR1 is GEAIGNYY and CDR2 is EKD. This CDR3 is CACDSSSYWGMLGTDKLIF. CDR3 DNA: TGTGCCTGTGACTCCAGTTCCTACTGGGGGATGCTGGGCACCGATAAACTCATCTTT.

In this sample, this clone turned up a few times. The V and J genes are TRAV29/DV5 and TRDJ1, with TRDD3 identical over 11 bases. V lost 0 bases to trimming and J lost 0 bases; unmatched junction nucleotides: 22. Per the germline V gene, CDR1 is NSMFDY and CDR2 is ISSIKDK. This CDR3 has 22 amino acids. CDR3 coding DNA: TGTGCAGCAAGCGCGAGAATGAAGGTGGTGGGGGATACGCTATTCAACACCGATAAACTCATCTTT. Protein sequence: CAASARMKVVGDTLFNTDKLIF.

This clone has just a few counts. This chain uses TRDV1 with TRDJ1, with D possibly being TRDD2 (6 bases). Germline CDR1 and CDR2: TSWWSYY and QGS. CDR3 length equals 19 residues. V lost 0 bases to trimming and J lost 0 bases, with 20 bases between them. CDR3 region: CALGELSFQGTQYTDKLIF. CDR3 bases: TGTGCTCTTGGGGAACTTTCCTTCCAGGGGACCCAGTACACCGATAAACTCATCTTT.

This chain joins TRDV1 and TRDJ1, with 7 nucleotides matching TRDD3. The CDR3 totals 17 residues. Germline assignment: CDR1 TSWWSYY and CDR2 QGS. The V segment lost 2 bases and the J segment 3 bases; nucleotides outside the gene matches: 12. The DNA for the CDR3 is TGTGCTCTTGGGGAAGGAAGTTGGGGGAGAGAGGCCGATAAACTCATCTTT. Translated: CALGEGSWGREADKLIF.

CDR3 DNA: TGTGCCTGTGACGAGGCCGCCTCGGCTGGGGTCCGAGACACCGATAAACTCATCTTT. Translating it yields CACDEAASAGVRDTDKLIF. The chain combines TRDV2 with TRDJ1; tentative D call: TRDD3 (6 bases). V was trimmed by 3 bases and J by 0 bases, leaving 25 bases between them. The CDR3 totals 19 residues. Per the germline V gene, CDR1 is GEAIGNYY and CDR2 is EKD.

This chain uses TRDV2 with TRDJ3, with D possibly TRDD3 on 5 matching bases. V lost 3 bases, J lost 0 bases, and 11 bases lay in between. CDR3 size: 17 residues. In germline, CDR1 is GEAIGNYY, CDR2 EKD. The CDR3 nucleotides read TGTGCCTGTGACGGGATCCCCGGCTCCTGGGACACCCGACAGATGTTTTTC. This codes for CACDGIPGSWDTRQMFF.

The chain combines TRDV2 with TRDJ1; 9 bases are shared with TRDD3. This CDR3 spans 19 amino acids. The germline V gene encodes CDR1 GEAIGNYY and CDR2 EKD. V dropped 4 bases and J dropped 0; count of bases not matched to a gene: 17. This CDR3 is CACDASKLGENFYTDKLIF. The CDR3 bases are TGTGCCTGTGATGCTAGTAAACTGGGGGAAAATTTCTACACCGATAAACTCATCTTT.

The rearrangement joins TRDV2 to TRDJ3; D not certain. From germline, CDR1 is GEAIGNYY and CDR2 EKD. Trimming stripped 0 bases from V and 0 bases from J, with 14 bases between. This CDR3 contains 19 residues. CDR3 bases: TGTGCCTGTGACACCGAACCCGACCGCAGCTCCTGGGACACCCGACAGATGTTTTTC. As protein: CACDTEPDRSSWDTRQMFF.

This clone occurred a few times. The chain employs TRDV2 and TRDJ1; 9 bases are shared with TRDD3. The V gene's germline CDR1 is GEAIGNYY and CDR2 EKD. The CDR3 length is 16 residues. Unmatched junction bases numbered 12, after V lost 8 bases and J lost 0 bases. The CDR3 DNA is TGTGCCTTTGGCTACGTACTGGGGGACCACACCGATAAACTCATCTTT. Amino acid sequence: CAFGYVLGDHTDKLIF.

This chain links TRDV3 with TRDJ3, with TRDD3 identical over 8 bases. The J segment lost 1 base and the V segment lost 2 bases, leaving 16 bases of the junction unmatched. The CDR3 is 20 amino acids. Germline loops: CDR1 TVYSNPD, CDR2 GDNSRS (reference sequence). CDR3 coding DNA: TGTGCCTTTGCTACGAAGGGGGATAAGAGTGGGTCCTGGGACACCCGACAGATGTTTTTC. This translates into CAFATKGDKSGSWDTRQMFF.

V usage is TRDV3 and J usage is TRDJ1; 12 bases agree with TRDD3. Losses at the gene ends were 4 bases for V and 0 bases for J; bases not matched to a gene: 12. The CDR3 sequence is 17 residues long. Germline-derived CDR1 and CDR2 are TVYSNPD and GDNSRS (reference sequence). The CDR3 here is CASPPYWGIPYTDKLIF. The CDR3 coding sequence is TGTGCCTCCCCCCCATACTGGGGGATACCTTACACCGATAAACTCATCTTT.

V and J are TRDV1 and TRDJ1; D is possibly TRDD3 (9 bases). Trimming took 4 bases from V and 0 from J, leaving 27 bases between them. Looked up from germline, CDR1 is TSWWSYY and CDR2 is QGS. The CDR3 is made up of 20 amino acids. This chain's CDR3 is CALGAPLPTVLGEHTDKLIF. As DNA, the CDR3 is TGTGCTCTTGGGGCACCTCTTCCTACCGTACTGGGGGAGCACACCGATAAACTCATCTTT.

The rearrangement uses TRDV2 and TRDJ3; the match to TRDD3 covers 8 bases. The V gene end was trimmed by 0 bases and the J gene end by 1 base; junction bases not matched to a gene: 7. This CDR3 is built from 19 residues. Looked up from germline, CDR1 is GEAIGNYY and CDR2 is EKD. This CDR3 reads CACDTVLGAPSWDTRQMFF. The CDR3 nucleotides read TGTGCCTGTGACACCGTACTGGGGGCCCCGTCCTGGGACACCCGACAGATGTTTTTC.

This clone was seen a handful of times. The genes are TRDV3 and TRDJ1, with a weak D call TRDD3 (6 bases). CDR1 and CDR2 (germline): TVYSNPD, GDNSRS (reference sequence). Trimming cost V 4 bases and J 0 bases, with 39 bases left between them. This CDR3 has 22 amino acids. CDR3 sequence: CASPHHYPQFGTPWGYTDKLIF. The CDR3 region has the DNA TGTGCCTCCCCTCACCACTATCCACAGTTTGGGACGCCTTGGGGATACACCGATAAACTCATCTTT.

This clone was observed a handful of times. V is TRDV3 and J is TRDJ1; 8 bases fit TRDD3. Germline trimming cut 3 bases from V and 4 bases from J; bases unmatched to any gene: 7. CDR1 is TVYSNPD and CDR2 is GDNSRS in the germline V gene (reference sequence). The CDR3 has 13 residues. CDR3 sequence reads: CALQYLGDDKLIF. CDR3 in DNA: TGTGCCTTACAATACCTGGGGGACGATAAACTCATCTTT.

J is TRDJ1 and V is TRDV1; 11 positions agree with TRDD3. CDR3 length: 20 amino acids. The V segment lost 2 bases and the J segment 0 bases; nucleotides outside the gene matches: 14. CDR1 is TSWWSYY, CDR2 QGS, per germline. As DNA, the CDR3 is TGTGCTCTTGGGGAAACCGGGTTCCAGTACTGGGGGATATACACCGATAAACTCATCTTT. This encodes CALGETGFQYWGIYTDKLIF.

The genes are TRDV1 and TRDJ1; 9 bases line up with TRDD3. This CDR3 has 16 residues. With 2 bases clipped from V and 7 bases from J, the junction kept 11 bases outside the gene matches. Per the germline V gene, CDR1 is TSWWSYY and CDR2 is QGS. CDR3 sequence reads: CALGERLESGGFKLIF. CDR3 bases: TGTGCTCTTGGGGAAAGGTTGGAGTCTGGGGGATTTAAACTCATCTTT.

The CDR3 spells CALGEPFLRGYTDKLIF. The CDR3, as DNA: TGTGCTCTTGGGGAACCCTTCCTACGGGGATACACCGATAAACTCATCTTT. The genes are TRDV1 and TRDJ1; 9 bases map to TRDD2. V trimming: 1 base; J trimming: 0 bases; junction bases outside the gene matches: 6. CDR3 length: 17 residues. Germline CDR1 and CDR2: TSWWSYY and QGS.

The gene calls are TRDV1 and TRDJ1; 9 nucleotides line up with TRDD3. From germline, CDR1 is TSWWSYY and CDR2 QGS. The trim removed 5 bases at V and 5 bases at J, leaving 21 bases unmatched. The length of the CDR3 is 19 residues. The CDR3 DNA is TGTGCTCTTGGGAGCCTTTACTGGGGGAACGTGACCCCCGGGGATAAACTCATCTTT. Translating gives CALGSLYWGNVTPGDKLIF.